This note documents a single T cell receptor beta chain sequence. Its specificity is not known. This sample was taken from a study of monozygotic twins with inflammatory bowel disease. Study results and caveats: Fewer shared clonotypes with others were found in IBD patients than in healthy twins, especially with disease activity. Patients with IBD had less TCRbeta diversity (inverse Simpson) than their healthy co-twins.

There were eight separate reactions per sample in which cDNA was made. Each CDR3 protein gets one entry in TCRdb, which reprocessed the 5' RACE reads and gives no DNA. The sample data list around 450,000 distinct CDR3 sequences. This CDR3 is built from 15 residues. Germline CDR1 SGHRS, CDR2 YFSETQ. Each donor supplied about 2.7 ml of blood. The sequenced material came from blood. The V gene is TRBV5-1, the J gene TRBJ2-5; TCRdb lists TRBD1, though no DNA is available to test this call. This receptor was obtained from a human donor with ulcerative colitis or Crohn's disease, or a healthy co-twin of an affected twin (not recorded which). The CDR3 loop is CASSGTGGEGRTQYF.